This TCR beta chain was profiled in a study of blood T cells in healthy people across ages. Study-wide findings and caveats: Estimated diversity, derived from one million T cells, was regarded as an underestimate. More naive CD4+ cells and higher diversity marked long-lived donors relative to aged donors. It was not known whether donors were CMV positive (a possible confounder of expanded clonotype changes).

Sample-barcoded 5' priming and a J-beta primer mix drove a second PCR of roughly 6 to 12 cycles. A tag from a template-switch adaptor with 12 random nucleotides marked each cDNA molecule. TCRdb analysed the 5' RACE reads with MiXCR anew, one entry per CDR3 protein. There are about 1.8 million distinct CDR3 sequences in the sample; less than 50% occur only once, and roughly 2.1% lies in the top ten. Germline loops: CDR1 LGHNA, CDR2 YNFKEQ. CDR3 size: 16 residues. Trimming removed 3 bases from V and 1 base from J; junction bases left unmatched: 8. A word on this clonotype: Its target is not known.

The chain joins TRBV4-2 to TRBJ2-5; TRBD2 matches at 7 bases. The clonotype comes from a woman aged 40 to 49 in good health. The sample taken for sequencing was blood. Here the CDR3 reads CASSHSLAAGQETQYF. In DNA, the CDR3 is TGTGCCAGCAGCCACTCGCTAGCGGCCGGCCAAGAGACCCAGTACTTC.